Given below is one T cell receptor (beta chain) in context. No cognate antigen has been identified for it. Base-call qualities are not available, and no considerably larger clone is one nucleotide away. A patient counted as having stable Graves' hyperthyroidism if no progression to ophthalmopathy occurred over 18 months of follow-up. Hyperthyroidism patients were aged 18 to 65 years and newly diagnosed, with disease duration of less than 2 months. Any patient with an uncontrolled infection, another autoimmune disease, pregnancy or lactation was excluded. Diagnoses relied on clinical symptoms, serum thyroxine and TRAb, thyroid ultrasound and orbital computed tomography. PBMCs were separated from roughly 10 ml of fresh peripheral blood using Ficoll-Paque density gradient centrifugation. Trizol reagent was used to extract total RNA, and RNA quality was then checked on an Agilent 2100 Bioanalyzer. The CDR3 sequence holds 16 residues, the cysteine and phenylalanine included. Kept here is only the CDR3 DNA, which spans 48 bases and is read in frame from base 1. In the germline V gene (reference sequence), CDR1 corresponds to WNHNN and CDR2 to SYGVQD. Trimming costs V 8 bases and J 5 bases, and their ends lie 22 bases apart.

Amplification of TCR beta CDR3 regions was carried out from RNA transcripts. The first round of RT-PCR for the TCR CDR3 was performed with the HTBI primer set and the Qiagen OneStep RT-PCR kit. A second multiplex PCR round built the libraries, followed by size selection and purification. Sequencing of the libraries was done on an Illumina HiSeq2000 using paired-end 100 bp reads. In the original analysis: SOAPnuke was used to process the raw data, with reads discarded if the reads contained adapters or uncalled bases, had a mean Phred below 15, or lacked an exact constant-primer or identifier match. COPE v1.2.5 was used to merge the high-quality paired reads, and each unique nucleotide sequence was defined as a clonotype. MiTCR v1.1 was used to align clonotypes to the IMGT TRBV, TRBD and TRBJ reference segments. Analysis was restricted to V-J combinations with a frequency above 0.0001, which covered over 98% of repertoires. A TCS score was defined as the ratio of F50 (clonal expansion) to E x V (chaos), with BLOSUM62-based TCRdist applied between CDR3 peptides within each V-J. Welch's t-statistics and random forest reduced just over 500 V-J features to roughly 13, which were used in a naive Bayes classifier (R e1071). TCRdb took the public reads, trimmed them with fastp at Q25, ran MiXCR for clone calling and kept in-frame beta chains. A single entry per CDR3 protein holds the most common genes and DNA from its merged rows. These V and J calls originate from TCRdb's pipeline instead of the authors' own analysis. Within this sample are about 110,000 distinct CDR3 sequences, with 15% to 20% of them counted one time only. About 40% of the sample comes from the top ten.

The record originates from a study of T cells in Graves' hyperthyroidism and ophthalmopathy (dated by TCRdb to about 2019). In terms of the full investigation: Peripheral blood was collected at initial diagnosis, before any treatment. To identify TCR V-J signatures that set the groups apart, the researchers used a discovery cohort of more than 95 patients, made up of fewer than 50 with Graves' ophthalmopathy and some 55 with stable Graves' hyperthyroidism. Prospective prediction of ophthalmopathy was tested in an independent validation cohort of some 20 hyperthyroidism patients and 15 to 17 patients who later progressed to ophthalmopathy. For training and testing, the 100 or so patients in the discovery cohort were randomly divided in a 7:3 ratio. The study also compared thyroid tissue and blood T-cell repertoires from 6 or 7 Graves' hyperthyroidism patients. Following sampling, methimazole starting at 30 mg daily was given to hyperthyroidism patients, and high-dose intravenous methylprednisolone was given to ophthalmopathy patients. The paper reports TCR Vbeta CDR3 sequencing of over 130 peripheral blood samples: under 45 ophthalmopathy, under 80 hyperthyroidism and some 17 progressor patients.

The research as a whole found: Most expanded thyroid clonotypes (frequency above 0.001) were also detected in blood, a finding suggesting that blood repertoires may reflect thyroid immune responses. No statistical method was used to set the sample size in advance, and investigators knew the group allocation. In validation, the model predicted progression to ophthalmopathy with approximately 71% sensitivity and approximately 74% specificity, a median of about six months before onset. In cross-validation, a model built on a 13 V-J signature told ophthalmopathy apart from stable hyperthyroidism with 85% to 90% sensitivity and about 81% specificity, and in testing the same model reached 80%/75%.

The sequence was obtained from a woman in her fifties or sixties with Graves' hyperthyroidism. Sequencing used blood. The chain was built from TRBV10-1 and TRBJ1-5; TRBD1 might be the D gene, on 5 matching bases. The nucleotide sequence is TGCGCCAGCTTAGACTTGGGGCAGTCATTAGATCAGCCCCAGCATTTT. Its protein is CASLDLGQSLDQPQHF.